The 3 T cell receptor beta chains listed next were all sequenced from one sample in a study of cytomegalovirus exposure and HLA in healthy donors. The PCR had 60 Vbeta and 13 Jbeta primers. Using immunoSEQ multiplex PCR, the repertoire was profiled, and TCRdb retains in-frame clones only, with some absent. The table includes about 180,000 clones, roughly 78% detected once. Specimen: PBMCs. All receptors come from a woman between 45 and 65 years old in good health and CMV-seropositive.

Concerning this clone: The junction does not match germline at one end; this may be a read error. This chain joins TRBV7-7 and TRBJ2-7; D might be TRBD1 (6 bases). This CDR3 is 13 amino acids long. The germline CDR1 and CDR2 sequences are SSHAT and FNYEAQ (reference sequence). CDR3 region: CASSVSGVGEQYF. In DNA form, the CDR3 reads TGTGCTAGCAGCGTATCAGGGGTGGGCGAGCAGTACTTC.

This clone was picked up one time. The CDR3 nucleotides read TGTGCCAGTAGTTTTAGACTGGTTAGCACAGATACGCAGTATTTT. Protein: CASSFRLVSTDTQYF. The genes are TRBV19 and TRBJ2-3; no firm D call. This CDR3 has 15 residues. V was cut by 5 bases and J by 0 bases, with 12 bases left in between. Germline assignment: CDR1 LNHDA and CDR2 SQIVND (reference sequence).

The chain is built from TRBV27 and TRBJ2-7; 8 positions match TRBD1. V gave up 3 bases and J gave up 3 bases; unmatched junction bases: 10. This CDR3 has 16 amino acids. Germline lookup yields CDR1 MNHEY and CDR2 SMNVEV (reference sequence). The CDR3 loop reads CASSFGSEGQDYEQYF. The CDR3 DNA sequence: TGTGCCAGCAGTTTTGGGAGTGAGGGACAGGACTACGAGCAGTACTTC.